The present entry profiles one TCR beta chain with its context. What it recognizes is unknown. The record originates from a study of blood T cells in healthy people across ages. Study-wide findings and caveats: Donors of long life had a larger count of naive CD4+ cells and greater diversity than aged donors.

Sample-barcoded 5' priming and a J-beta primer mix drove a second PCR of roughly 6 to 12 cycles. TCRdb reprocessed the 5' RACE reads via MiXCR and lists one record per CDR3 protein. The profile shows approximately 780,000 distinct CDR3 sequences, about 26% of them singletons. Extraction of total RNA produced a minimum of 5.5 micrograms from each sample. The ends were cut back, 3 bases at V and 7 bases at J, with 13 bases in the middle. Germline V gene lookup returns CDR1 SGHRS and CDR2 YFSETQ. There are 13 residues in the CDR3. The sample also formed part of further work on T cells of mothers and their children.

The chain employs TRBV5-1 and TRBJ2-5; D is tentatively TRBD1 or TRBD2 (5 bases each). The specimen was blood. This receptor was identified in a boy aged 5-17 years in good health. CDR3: CASSSWGIGTQYF. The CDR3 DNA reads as TGCGCCAGCAGCTCTTGGGGGATCGGGACCCAGTACTTC.